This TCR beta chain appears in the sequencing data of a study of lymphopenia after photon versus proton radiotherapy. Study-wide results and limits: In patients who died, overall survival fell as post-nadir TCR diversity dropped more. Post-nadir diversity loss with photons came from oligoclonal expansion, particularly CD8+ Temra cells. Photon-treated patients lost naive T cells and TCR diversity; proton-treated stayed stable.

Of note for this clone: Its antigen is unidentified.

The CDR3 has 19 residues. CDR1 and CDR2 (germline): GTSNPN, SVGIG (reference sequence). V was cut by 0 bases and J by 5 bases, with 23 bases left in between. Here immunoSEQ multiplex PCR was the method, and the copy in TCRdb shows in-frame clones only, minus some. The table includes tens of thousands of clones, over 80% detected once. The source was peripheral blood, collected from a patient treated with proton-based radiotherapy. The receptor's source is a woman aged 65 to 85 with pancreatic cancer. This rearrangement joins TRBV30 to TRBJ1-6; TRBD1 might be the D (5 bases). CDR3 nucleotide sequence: TGTGCCTGGAGTGTTGGGGGGGGTGTCTATAAAGAAAATAATTCACCCCTCCACTTT. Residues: CAWSVGGGVYKENNSPLHF. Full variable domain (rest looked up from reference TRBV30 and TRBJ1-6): SQTIHQWPATLVQPVGSPLSLECTVEGTSNPNLYWYRQAAGRGLQLLFYSVGIGQISSEVPQNLSASRPQDRQFILSSKKLLLSDSGFYLCAWSVGGGVYKENNSPLHFGNGTRLTVT.